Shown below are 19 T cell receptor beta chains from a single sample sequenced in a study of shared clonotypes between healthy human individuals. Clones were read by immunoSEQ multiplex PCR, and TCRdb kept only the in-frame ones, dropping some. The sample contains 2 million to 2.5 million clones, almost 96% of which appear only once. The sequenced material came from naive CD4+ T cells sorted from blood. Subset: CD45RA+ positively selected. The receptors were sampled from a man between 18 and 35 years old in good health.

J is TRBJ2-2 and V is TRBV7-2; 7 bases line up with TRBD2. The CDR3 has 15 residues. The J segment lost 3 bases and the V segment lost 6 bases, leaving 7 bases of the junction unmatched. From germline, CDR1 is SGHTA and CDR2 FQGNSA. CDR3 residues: CASRKSGTYTGELFF. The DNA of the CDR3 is TGTGCCAGCAGAAAAAGCGGGACTTACACCGGGGAGCTGTTTTTT.

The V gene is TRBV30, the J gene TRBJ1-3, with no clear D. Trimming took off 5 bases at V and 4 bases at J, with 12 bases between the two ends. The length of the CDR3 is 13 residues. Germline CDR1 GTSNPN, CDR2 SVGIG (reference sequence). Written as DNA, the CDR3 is TGTGCCTGGTCTACCAGGCCCGGAAACACCATATATTTT. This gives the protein CAWSTRPGNTIYF.

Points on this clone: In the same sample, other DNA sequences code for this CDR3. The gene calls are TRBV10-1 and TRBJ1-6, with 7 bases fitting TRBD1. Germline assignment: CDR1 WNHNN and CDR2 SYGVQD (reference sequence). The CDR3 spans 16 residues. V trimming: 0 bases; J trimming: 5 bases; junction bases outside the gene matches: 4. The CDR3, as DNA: TGCGCCAGCAGTGAGTCAACGACAGGGAATAATTCACCCCTCCACTTT. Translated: CASSESTTGNNSPLHF.

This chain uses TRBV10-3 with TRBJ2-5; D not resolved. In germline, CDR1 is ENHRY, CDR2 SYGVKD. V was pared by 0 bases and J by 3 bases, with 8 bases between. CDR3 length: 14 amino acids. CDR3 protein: CAISESRSEETQYF. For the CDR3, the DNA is TGTGCCATCAGTGAGTCCCGGTCGGAAGAGACCCAGTACTTC.

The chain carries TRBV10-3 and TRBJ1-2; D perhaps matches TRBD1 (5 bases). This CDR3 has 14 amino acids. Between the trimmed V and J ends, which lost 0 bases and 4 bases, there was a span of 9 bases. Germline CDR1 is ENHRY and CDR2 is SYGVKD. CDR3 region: CAISESERGYGYTF. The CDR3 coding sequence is TGTGCCATCAGTGAGTCAGAGAGGGGCTATGGCTACACCTTC.

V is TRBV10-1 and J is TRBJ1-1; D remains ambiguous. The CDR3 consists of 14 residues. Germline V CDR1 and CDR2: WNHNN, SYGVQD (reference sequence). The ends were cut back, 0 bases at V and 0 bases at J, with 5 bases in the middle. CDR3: CASSESIMNTEAFF. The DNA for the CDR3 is TGCGCCAGCAGTGAGTCGATTATGAACACTGAAGCTTTCTTT.

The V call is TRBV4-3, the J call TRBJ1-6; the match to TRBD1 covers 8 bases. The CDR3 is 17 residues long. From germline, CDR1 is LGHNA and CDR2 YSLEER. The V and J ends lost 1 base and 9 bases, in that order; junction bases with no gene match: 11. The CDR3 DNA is TGCGCCAGCAGCCAAGGCCAGGGGGCGCAGACAGGTTCACCCCTCCACTTT. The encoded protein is CASSQGQGAQTGSPLHF.

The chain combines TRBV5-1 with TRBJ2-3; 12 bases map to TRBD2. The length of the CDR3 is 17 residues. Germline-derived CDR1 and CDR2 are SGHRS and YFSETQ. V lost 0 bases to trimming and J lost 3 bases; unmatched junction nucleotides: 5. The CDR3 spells CASSLAPSGRGTDTQYF. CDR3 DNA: TGCGCCAGCAGCTTGGCCCCTAGCGGGAGGGGTACAGATACGCAGTATTTT.

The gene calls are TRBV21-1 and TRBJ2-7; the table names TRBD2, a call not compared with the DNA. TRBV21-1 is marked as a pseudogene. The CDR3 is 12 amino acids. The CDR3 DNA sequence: TGTGCCAGCAGCAAAGTACTCTACGAGCAGTACTTC. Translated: CASSKVLYEQYF.

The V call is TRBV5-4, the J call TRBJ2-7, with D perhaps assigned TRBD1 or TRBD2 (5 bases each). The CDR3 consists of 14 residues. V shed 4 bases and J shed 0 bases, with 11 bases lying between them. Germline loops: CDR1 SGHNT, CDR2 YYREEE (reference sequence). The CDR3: CASSRWGSSYEQYF. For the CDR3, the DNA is TGTGCCAGCAGCCGGTGGGGGAGCTCCTACGAGCAGTACTTC. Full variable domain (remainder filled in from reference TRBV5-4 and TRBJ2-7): ETGVTQSPTHLIKTRGQQVTLRCSSQSGHNTVSWYQQALGQGPQFIFQYYREEENGRGNFPPRFSGLQFPNYSSELNVNALELDDSALYLCASSRWGSSYEQYFGPGTRLTVT.

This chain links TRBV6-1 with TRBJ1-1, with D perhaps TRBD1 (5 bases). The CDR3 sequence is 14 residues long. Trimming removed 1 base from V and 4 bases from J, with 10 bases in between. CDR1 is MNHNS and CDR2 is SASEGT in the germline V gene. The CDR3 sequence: CASSEVAGSTEAFF. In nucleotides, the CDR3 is TGTGCCAGCAGTGAAGTGGCAGGGTCCACTGAAGCTTTCTTT.

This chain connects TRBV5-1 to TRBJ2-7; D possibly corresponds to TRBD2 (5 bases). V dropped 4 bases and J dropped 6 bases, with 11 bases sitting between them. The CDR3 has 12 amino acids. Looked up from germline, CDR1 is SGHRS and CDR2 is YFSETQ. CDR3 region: CASSPGSTEQYF. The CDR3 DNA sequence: TGCGCCAGCAGCCCGGGGTCAACCGAGCAGTACTTC. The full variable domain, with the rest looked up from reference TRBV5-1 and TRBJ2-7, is KAGVTQTPRYLIKTRGQQVTLSCSPISGHRSVSWYQQTPGQGLQFLFEYFSETQRNKGNFPGRFSGRQFSNSRSEMNVSTLELGDSALYLCASSPGSTEQYFGPGTRLTVT.

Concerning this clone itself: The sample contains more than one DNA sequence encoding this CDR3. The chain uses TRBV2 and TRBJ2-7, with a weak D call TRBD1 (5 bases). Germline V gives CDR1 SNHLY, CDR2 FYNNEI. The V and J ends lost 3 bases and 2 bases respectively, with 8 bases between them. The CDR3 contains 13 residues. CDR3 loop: CASSEGRPYEQYF. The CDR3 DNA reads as TGTGCCAGCAGTGAGGGGCGTCCCTACGAGCAGTACTTC.

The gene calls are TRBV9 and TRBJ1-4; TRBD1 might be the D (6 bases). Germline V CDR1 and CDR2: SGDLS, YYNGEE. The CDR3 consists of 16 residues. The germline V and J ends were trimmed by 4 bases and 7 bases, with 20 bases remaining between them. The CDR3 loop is CASSPRDNQYPEKLFF. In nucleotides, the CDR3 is TGTGCCAGCAGCCCCCGGGACAACCAATACCCTGAAAAACTGTTTTTT.

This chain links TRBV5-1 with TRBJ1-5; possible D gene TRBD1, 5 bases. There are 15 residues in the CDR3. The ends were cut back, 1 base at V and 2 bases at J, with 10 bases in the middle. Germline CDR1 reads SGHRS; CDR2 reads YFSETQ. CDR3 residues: CASSLTGLGNQPQHF. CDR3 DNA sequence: TGCGCCAGCAGCTTGACGGGGCTCGGCAATCAGCCCCAGCATTTT.

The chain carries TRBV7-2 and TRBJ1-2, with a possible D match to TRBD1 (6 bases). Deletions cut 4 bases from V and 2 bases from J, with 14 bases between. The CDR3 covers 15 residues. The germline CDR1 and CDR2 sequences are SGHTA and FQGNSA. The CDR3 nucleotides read TGTGCCAGCAGCTCACGGACAGATCGAAACTATGGCTACACCTTC. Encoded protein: CASSSRTDRNYGYTF.

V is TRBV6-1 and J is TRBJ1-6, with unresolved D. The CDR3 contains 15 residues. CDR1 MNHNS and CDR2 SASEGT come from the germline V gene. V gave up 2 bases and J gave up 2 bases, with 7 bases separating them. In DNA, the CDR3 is TGTGCCAGCAGTGAATCTGAAGCCTATAATTCACCCCTCCACTTT. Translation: CASSESEAYNSPLHF.

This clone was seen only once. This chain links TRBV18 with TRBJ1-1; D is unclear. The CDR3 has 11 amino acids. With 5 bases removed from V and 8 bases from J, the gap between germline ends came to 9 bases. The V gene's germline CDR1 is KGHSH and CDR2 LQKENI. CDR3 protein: CASSAVNEAFF. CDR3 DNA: TGTGCCAGCTCAGCCGTAAACGAAGCTTTCTTT.

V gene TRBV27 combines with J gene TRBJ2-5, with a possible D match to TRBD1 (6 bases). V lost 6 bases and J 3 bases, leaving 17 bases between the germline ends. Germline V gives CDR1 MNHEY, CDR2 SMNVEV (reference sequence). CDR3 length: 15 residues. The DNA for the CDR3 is TGTGCCAGCAGAGGGAACGGGGCAGGGGAAGAGACCCAGTACTTC. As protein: CASRGNGAGEETQYF.